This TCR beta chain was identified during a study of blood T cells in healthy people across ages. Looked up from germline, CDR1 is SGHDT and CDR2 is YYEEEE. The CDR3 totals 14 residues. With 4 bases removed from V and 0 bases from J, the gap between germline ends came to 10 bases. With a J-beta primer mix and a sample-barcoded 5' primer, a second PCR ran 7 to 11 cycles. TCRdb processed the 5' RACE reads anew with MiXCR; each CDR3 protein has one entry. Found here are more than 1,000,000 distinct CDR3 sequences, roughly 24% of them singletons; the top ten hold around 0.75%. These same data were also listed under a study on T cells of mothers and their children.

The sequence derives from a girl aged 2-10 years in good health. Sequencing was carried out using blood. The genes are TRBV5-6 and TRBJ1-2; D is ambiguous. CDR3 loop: CASSKINPNYGYTF. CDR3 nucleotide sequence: TGTGCCAGCAGCAAAATAAACCCTAACTATGGCTACACCTTC. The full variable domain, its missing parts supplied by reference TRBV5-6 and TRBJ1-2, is DAGVTQSPTHLIKTRGQQVTLRCSPKSGHDTVSWYQQALGQGPQFIFQYYEEEERQRGNFPDRFSGHQFPNYSSELNVNALLLGDSALYLCASSKINPNYGYTFGSGTRLTVV.